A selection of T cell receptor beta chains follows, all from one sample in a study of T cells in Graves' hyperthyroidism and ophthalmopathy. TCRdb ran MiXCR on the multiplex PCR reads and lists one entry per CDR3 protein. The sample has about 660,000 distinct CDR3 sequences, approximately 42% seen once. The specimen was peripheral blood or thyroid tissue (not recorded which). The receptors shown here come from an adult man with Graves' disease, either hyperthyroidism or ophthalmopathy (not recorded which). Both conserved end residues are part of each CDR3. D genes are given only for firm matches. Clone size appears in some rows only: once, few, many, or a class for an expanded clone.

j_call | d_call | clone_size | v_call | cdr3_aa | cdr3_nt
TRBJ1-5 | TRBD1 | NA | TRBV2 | CARGGTGQGQPQHF | TGTGCTAGGGGGGGGACAGGGCAAGGACAGCCCCAGCATTTT
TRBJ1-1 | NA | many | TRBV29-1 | CSAEGRGVTEAFF | TGCAGCGCGGAGGGTCGGGGTGTTACTGAAGCTTTCTTT
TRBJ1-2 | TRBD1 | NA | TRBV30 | CAWSPTGALGYTF | TGTGCCTGGAGTCCTACAGGGGCGCTGGGCTACACCTTC
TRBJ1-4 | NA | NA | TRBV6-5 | CASSLYLATNEKLFF | TGTGCCAGCAGTTTGTATCTAGCAACTAATGAAAAACTGTTTTTT
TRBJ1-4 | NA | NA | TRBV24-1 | CATSDTRATNEKLFF | TGTGCCACCAGTGATACCCGCGCAACTAATGAAAAACTGTTTTTT
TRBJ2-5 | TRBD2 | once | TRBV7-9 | CASSPAGGPKTQYF | TGTGCCAGCAGCCCAGCGGGGGGGCCAAAGACCCAGTACTTC
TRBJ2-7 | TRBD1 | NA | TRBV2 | CASTGTGGSSYEQYF | TGTGCCAGCACCGGGACAGGGGGAAGCTCCTACGAGCAGTACTTC
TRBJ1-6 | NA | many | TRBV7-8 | CASSLGGATSPLHF | TGTGCCAGCAGCTTAGGGGGCGCGACTTCACCCCTCCACTTT
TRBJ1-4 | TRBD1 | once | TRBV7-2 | CASSLATGRKLFF | TGTGCCAGCAGCTTAGCGACAGGGCGAAAACTGTTTTTT
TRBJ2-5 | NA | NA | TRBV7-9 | CASSLGDGREETQYF | TGTGCCAGCAGCTTAGGAGACGGGAGAGAAGAGACCCAGTACTTC
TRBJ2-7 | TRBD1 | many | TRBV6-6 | CASSYPGQGNEQYF | TGTGCCAGCAGTTACCCAGGACAGGGGAACGAGCAGTACTTC
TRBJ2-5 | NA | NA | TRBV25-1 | CAPSSTAVETQYF | TGTGCCCCGAGCTCCACAGCGGTGGAGACCCAGTACTTC
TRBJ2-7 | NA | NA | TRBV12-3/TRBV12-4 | CASRGDSHEQYF | TGTGCCAGCAGAGGTGATTCCCACGAGCAGTACTTC
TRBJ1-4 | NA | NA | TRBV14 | CASSHGAGSGEKLFF | TGTGCCAGCAGCCATGGGGCAGGGAGTGGTGAAAAACTGTTTTTT
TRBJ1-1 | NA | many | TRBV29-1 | CSVLGQYDTEAFF | TGCAGCGTTCTGGGGCAGTACGACACTGAAGCTTTCTTT
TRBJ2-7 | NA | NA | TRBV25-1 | CAKVGVGTYEQYF | TGTGCCAAAGTAGGGGTTGGGACCTACGAGCAGTACTTC
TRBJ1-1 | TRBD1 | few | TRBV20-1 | CSARRIHRGADTEAFF | TGCAGTGCCCGGAGGATCCACAGGGGTGCGGACACTGAAGCTTTCTTT
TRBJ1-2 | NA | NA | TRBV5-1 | CASSLGGRQNYGYTF | TGCGCCAGCAGCTTGGGCGGACGGCAAAACTATGGCTACACCTTC
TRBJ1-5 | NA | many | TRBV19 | CASSIVDRGNQPQHF | TGTGCCAGTAGTATAGTGGACAGAGGCAATCAGCCCCAGCATTTT
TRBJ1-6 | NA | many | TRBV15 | CATSRVTGTNSPLHF | TGTGCCACCAGCAGAGTGACAGGAACCAATTCACCCCTCCACTTT
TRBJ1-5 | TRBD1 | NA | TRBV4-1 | CASSQDNIRTGPNQPQHF | TGCGCCAGCAGCCAAGATAACATAAGGACAGGTCCTAATCAGCCCCAGCATTTT
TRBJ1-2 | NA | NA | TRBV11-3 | CASSFSGLPKSPNYGYTF | TGTGCCAGCAGCTTTAGCGGACTGCCGAAGAGCCCTAACTATGGCTACACCTTC
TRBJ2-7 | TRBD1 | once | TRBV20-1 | CSALQGNYEQYF | TGCAGTGCTCTACAGGGGAACTACGAGCAGTACTTC